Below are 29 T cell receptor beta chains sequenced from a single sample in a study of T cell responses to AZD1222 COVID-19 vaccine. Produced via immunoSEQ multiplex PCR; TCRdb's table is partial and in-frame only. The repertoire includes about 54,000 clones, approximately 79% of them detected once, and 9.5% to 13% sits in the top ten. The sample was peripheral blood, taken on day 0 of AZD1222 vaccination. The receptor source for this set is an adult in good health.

This CDR3 is CASSPSTGSYEQYF. CDR3 DNA: TGTGCCAGTAGTCCGTCGACAGGGTCCTACGAGCAGTACTTC. The rearrangement joins TRBV19 to TRBJ2-7, with 7 nucleotides matching TRBD1. CDR3 length: 14 residues. The V segment lost 5 bases and the J segment 1 base; nucleotides outside the gene matches: 5. The germline V gene encodes CDR1 LNHDA and CDR2 SQIVND (reference sequence).

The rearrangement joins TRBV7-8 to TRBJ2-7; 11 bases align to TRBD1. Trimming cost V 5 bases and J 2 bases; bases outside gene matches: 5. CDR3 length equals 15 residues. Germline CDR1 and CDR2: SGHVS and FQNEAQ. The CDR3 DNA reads TGTGCCAGCAGCCTGGGGACAGGGGGGACCTACGAGCAGTACTTC. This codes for CASSLGTGGTYEQYF.

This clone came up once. CDR3 in amino acids: CASSLFLGTEAFF. CDR3 in DNA: TGCGCCAGCAGCTTGTTCCTGGGCACTGAAGCTTTCTTT. V is TRBV5-1 and J is TRBJ1-1; no clear D. Germline CDR1 SGHRS, CDR2 YFSETQ. This CDR3 contains 13 residues. V was cut by 1 base and J by 4 bases, with 8 bases left in between.

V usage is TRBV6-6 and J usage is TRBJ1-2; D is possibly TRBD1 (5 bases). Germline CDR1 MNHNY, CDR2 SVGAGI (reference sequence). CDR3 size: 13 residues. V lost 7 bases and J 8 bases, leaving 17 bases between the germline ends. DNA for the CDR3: TGTGCCAGCACCTCCCGGCAGGGAGACGGCTACACCTTC. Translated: CASTSRQGDGYTF.

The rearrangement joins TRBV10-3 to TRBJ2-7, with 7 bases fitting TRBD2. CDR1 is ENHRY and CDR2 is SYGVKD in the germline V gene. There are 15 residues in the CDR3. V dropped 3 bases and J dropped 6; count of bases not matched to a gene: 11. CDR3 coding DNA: TGTGCCATCAGTGAAGTAGCGGGTGGTCGGGCCGAGCAGTACTTC. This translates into CAISEVAGGRAEQYF.

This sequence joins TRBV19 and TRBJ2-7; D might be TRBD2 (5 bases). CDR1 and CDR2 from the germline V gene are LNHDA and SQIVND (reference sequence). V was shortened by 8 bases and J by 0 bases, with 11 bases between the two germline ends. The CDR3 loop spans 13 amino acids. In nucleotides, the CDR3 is TGTGCCAGTCGGGAAATCAACTCCTACGAGCAGTACTTC. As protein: CASREINSYEQYF.

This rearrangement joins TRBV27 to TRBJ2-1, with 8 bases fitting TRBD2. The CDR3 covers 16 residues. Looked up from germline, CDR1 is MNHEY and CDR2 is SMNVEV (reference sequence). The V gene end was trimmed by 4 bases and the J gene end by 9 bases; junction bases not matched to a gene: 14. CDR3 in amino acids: CASSSPTSAAHSEQFF. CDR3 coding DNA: TGTGCCAGCAGTTCCCCGACTAGCGCGGCCCACAGTGAGCAGTTCTTC.

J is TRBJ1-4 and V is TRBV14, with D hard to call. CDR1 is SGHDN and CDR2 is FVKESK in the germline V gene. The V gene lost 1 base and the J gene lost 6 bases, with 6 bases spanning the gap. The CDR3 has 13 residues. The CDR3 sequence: CASSQGADEKLFF. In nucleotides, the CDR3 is TGTGCCAGCAGCCAAGGGGCAGATGAAAAACTGTTTTTT.

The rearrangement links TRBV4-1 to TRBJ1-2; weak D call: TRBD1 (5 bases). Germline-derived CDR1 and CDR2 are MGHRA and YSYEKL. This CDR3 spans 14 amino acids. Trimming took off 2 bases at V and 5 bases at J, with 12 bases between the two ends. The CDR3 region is CASSQSSGVYGYTF. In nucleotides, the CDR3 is TGCGCCAGCAGCCAATCTTCGGGGGTGTATGGCTACACCTTC.

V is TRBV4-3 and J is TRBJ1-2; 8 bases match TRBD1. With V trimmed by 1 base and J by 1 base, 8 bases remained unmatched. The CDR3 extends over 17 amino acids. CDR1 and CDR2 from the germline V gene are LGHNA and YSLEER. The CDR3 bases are TGCGCCAGCAGCCAAGGGGTAACAGGGGGTCGTAACTATGGCTACACCTTC. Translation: CASSQGVTGGRNYGYTF.

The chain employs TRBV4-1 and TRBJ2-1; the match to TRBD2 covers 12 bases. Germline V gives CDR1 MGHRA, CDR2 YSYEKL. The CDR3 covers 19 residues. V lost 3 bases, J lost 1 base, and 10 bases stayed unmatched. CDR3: CASSQGLAGGRGSYNEQFF. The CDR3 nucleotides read TGCGCCAGCAGCCAGGGCCTAGCGGGAGGGCGGGGGTCCTACAATGAGCAGTTCTTC.

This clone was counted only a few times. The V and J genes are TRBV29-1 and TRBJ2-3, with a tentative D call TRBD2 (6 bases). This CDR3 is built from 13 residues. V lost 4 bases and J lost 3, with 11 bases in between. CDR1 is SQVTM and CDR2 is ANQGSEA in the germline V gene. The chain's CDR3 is CSVVEGSTDTQYF. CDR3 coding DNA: TGCAGCGTTGTGGAGGGTTCGACAGATACGCAGTATTTT.

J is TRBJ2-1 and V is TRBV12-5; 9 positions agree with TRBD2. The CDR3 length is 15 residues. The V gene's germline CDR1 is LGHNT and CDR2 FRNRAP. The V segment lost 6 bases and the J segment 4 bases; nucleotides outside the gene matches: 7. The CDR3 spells CASGIPLAGYNEQFF. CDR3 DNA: TGTGCTAGTGGAATCCCGCTAGCGGGGTACAATGAGCAGTTCTTC.

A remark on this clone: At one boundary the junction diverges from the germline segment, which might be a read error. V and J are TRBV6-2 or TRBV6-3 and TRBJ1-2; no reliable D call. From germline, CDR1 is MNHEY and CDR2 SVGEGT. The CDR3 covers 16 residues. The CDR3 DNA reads TGTGCCAGCAGTCACTCCGCCCCGACAACTTACTATGGCTACACCTTC. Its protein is CASSHSAPTTYYGYTF.

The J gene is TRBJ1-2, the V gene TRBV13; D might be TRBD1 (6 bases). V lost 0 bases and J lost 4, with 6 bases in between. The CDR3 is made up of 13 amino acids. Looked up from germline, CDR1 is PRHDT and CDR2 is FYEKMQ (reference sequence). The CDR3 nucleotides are TGTGCCAGCAGCTTAGGACAGGGCTATGGCTACACCTTC. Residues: CASSLGQGYGYTF.

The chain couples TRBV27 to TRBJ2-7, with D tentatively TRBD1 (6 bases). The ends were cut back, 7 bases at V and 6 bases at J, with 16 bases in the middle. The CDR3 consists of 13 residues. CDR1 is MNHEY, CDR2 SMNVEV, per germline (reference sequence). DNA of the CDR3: TGTGCCAGCACCTTCCGAGGGGGTTTCGAGCAGTACTTC. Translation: CASTFRGGFEQYF.

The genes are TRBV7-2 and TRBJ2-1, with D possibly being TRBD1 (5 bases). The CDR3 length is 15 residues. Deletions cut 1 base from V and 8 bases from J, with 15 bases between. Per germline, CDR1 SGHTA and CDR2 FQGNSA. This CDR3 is CASSLGGSPGDEQFF. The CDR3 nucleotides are TGTGCCAGCAGCTTAGGGGGCTCCCCGGGCGATGAGCAGTTCTTC.

CDR3 in DNA: TGTGCCAGCAGCTATACAGGGGCCGTAAATTCACCCCTCCACTTT. This encodes CASSYTGAVNSPLHF. The chain employs TRBV5-5 and TRBJ1-6; the match to TRBD1 covers 7 bases. Germline CDR1 reads SGHKS; CDR2 reads YYEKEE (reference sequence). The CDR3 sequence is 15 residues long. Trimming took 3 bases from V and 7 from J; bases not matched to a gene: 7.

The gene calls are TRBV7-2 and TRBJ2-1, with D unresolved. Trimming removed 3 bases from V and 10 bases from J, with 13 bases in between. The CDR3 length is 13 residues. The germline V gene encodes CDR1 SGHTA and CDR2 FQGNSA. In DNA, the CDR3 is TGTGCCAGCAGCTTTGACTTTTCAAGAGAGCAGTTCTTC. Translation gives CASSFDFSREQFF.

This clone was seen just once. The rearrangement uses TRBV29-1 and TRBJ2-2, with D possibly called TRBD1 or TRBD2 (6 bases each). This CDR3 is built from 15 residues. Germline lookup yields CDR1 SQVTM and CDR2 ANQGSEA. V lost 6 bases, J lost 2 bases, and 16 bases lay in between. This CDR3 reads CSVRSTGLNTGELFF. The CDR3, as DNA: TGCAGCGTCCGATCGACAGGACTAAACACCGGGGAGCTGTTTTTT.

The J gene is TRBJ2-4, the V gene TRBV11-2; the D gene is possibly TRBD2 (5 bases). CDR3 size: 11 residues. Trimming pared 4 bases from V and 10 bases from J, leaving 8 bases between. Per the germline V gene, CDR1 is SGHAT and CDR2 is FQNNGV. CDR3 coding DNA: TGTGCCAGCAGCTCCCGGGATATTCAGTACTTC. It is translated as CASSSRDIQYF.

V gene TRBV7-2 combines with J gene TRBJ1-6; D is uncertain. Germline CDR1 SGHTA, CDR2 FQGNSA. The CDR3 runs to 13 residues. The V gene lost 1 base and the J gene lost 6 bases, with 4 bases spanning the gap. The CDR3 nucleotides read TGTGCCAGCAGCTTAGGAGGTAATTCACCCCTCCACTTT. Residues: CASSLGGNSPLHF.

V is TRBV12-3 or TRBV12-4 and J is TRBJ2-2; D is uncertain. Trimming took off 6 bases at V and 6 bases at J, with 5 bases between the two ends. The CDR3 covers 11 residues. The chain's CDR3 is CASSRPGELFF. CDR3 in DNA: TGTGCCAGCAGCCGCCCCGGGGAGCTGTTTTTT.

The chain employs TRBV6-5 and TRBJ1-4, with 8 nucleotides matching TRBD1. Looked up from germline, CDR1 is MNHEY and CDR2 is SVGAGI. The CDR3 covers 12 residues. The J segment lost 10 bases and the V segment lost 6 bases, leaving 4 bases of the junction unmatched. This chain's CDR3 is CASRQGGGKLFF. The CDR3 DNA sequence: TGTGCCAGCAGACAGGGGGGCGGAAAACTGTTTTTT.

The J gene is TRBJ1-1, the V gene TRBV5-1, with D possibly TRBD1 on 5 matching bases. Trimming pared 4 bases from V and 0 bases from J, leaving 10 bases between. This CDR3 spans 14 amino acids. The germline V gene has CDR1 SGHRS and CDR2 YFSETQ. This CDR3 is CASSVGPMNTEAFF. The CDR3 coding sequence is TGCGCCAGCAGCGTGGGACCTATGAACACTGAAGCTTTCTTT.

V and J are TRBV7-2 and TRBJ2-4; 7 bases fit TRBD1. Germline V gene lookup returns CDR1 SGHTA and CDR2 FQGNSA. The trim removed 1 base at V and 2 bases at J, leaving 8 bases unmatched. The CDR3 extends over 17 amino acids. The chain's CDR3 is CASSLVGTASPKNIQYF. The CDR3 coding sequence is TGTGCCAGCAGCTTAGTGGGGACAGCCTCTCCCAAAAACATTCAGTACTTC.

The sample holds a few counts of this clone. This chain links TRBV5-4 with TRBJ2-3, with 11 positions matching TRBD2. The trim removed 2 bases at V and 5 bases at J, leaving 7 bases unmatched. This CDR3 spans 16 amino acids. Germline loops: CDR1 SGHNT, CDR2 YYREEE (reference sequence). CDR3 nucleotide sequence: TGTGCCAGCAGCTTCGTAGCGGGGGGGCAAGGAGATACGCAGTATTTT. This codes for CASSFVAGGQGDTQYF.

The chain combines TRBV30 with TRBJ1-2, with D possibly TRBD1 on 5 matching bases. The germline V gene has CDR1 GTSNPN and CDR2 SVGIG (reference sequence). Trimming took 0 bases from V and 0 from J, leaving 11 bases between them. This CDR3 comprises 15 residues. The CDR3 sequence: CAWSVPSTANYGYTF. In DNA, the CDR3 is TGTGCCTGGAGTGTCCCCTCGACAGCTAACTATGGCTACACCTTC.

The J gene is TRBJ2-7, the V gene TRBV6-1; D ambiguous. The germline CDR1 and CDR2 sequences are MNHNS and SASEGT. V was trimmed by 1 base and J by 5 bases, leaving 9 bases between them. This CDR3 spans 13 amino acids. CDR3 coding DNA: TGTGCCAGCAGTGAAGAGTACTATAACGAGCAGTACTTC. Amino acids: CASSEEYYNEQYF.